The clone carrying this T cell receptor beta chain was seen only once. Antigen specificity is unknown. The sample comes from a study of beta chain features in type 1 diabetes. Study findings and constraints: All four CD4+ subsets from Type 1 diabetes patients carried moderately but significantly shorter TCRB CDR3s.

Blood was drawn once from each donor into heparinised tubes. The draws averaged around 120 mL. The authors reverse transcribed all of the isolated RNA, so sequencing captured expressed TCRB transcripts. Data came from immunoSEQ multiplex PCR; TCRdb stores just in-frame clones and leaves some out. The sample holds 900,000 or so clones, roughly a sixth seen once. The CDR3 loop spans 14 amino acids. Germline lookup yields CDR1 MNHEY and CDR2 SMNVEV (reference sequence). Trimming removed 5 bases at V and 8 bases at J, with 16 bases between. Sequenced material: naive CD4+ T cells from blood. This chain links TRBV27 with TRBJ2-1; D might be TRBD1 or TRBD2, each matching 5 bases. The clonotype was recovered from a woman under 30 in good health. Here the CDR3 reads CASSPQTGAHEQFF. The CDR3 coding sequence is TGTGCCAGCAGTCCACAAACCGGGGCCCATGAGCAGTTCTTC.